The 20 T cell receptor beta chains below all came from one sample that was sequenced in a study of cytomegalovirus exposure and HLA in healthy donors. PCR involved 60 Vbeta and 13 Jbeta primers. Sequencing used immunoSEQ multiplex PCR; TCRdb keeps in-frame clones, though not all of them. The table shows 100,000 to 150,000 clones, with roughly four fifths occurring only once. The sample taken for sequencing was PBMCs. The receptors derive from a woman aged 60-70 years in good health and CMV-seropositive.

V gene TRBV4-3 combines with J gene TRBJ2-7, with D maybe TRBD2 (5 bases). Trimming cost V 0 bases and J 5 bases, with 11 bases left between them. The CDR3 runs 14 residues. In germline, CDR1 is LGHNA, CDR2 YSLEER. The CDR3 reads CASSQDGNSNEQYF. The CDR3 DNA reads TGCGCCAGCAGCCAAGACGGGAACAGCAACGAGCAGTACTTC.

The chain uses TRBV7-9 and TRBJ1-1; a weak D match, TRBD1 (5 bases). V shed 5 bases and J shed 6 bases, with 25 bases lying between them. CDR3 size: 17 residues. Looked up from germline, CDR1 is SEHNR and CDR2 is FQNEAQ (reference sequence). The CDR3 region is CASSRGVGIWGGAEAFF. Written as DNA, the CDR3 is TGTGCCAGCAGCCGAGGGGTGGGAATCTGGGGAGGTGCTGAAGCTTTCTTT.

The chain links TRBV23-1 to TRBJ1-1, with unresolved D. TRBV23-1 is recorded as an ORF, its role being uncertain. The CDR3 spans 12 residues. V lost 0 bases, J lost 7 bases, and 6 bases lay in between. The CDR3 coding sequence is TGCGCCAGCAGTCAATCGCACGGTGAAGCTTTCTTT. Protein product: CASSQSHGEAFF.

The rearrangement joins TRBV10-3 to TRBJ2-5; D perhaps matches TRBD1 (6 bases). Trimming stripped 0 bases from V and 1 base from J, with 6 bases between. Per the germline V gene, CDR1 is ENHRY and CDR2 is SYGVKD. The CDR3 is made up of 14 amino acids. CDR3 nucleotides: TGTGCCATCAGTGAGTCGGACAGCCAAGAGACCCAGTACTTC. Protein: CAISESDSQETQYF.

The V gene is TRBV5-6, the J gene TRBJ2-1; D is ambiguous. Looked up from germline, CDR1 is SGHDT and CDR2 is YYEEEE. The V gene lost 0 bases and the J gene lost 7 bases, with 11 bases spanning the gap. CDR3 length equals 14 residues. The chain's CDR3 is CASSLELEVNEQFF. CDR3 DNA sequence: TGTGCCAGCAGCTTGGAATTAGAGGTGAATGAGCAGTTCTTC.

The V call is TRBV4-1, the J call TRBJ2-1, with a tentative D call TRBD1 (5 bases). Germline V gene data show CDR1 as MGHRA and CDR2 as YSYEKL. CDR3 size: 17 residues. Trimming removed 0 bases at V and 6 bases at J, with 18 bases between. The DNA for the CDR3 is TGCGCCAGCAGCCAAGATCCCCATAAGTGGCAGGGCAATGAGCAGTTCTTC. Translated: CASSQDPHKWQGNEQFF.

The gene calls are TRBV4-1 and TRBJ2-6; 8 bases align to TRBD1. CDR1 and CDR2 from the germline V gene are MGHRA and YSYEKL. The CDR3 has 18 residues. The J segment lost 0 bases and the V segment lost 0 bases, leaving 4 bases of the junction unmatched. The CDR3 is CASSQDPGGASGANVLTF. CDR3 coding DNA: TGCGCCAGCAGCCAAGATCCAGGGGGCGCCTCTGGGGCCAACGTCCTGACTTTC.

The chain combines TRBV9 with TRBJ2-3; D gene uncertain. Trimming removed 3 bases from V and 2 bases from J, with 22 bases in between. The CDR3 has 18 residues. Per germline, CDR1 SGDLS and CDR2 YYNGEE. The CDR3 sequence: CASSAPTFRRVITDTQYF. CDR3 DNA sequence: TGTGCCAGCAGCGCGCCCACCTTTCGACGGGTAATCACAGATACGCAGTATTTT.

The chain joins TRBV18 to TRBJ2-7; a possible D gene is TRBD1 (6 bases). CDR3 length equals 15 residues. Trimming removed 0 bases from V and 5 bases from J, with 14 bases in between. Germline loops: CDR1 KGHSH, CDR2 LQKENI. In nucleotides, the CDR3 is TGTGCCAGCTCACCACCGTTGGCAGGGGCAGACGAGCAGTACTTC. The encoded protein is CASSPPLAGADEQYF.

In nucleotides, the CDR3 is TGTGCCAGCAGCTTAAACGGACTAGCGGGGGGCCCTTACCAAGAGACCCAGTACTTC. Its protein is CASSLNGLAGGPYQETQYF. This rearrangement joins TRBV7-3 to TRBJ2-5; TRBD2 matches at 14 bases. This CDR3 comprises 19 residues. Germline values: CDR1 SGHTA, CDR2 FQGTGA. The ends lost 1 base at V and 0 bases at J; junction bases unmatched: 7.

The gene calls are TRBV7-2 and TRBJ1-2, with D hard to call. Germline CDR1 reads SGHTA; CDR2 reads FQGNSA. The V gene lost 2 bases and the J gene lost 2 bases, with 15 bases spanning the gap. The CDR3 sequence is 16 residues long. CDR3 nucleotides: TGTGCCAGCAGCTTAAGCCAGACTCTAAACAACTATGGCTACACCTTC. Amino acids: CASSLSQTLNNYGYTF. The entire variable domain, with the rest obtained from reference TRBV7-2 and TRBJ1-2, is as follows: GAGVSQSPSNKVTEKGKDVELRCDPISGHTALYWYRQSLGQGLEFLIYFQGNSAPDKSGLPSDRFSAERTGGSVSTLTIQRTQQEDSAVYLCASSLSQTLNNYGYTFGSGTRLTVV.

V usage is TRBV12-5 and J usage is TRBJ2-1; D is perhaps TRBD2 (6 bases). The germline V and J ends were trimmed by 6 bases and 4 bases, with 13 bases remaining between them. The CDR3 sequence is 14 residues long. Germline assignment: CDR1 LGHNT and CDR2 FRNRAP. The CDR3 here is CASGTGLQYNEQFF. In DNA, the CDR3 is TGTGCTAGTGGAACGGGACTGCAATACAATGAGCAGTTCTTC.

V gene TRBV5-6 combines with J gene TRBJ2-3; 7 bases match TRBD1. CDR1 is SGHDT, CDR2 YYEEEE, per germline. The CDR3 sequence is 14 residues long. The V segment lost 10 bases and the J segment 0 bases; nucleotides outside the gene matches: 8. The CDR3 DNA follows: TGTGCCGCCCAAAGGGGGCCGAGCACAGATACGCAGTATTTT. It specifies CAAQRGPSTDTQYF.

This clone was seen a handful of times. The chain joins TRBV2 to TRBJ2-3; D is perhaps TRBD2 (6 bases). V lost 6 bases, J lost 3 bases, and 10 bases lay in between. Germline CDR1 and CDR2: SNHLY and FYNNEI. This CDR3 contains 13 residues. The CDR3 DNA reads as TGTGCCAGCAGCGGCGGGGAGACAGATACGCAGTATTTT. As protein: CASSGGETDTQYF.

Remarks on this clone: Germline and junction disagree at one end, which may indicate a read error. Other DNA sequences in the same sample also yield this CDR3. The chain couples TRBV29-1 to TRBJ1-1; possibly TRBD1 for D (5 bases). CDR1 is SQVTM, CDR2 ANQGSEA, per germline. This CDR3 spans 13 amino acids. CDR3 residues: CSGGGALNTEAFF. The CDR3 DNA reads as TGTAGCGGGGGGGGAGCACTTAACACTGAAGCTTTCTTT.

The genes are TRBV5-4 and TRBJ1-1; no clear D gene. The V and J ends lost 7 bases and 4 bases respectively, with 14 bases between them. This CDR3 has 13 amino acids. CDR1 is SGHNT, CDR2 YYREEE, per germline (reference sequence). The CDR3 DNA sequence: TGTGCCAGCTTTAGGGAGATGGGCACTGAAGCTTTCTTT. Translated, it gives CASFREMGTEAFF. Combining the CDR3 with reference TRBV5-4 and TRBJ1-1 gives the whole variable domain ETGVTQSPTHLIKTRGQQVTLRCSSQSGHNTVSWYQQALGQGPQFIFQYYREEENGRGNFPPRFSGLQFPNYSSELNVNALELDDSALYLCASFREMGTEAFFGQGTRLTVV.

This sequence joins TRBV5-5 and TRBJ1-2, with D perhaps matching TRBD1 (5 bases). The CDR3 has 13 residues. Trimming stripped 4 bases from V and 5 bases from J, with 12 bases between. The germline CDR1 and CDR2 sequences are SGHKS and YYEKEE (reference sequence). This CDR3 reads CASSPAGPYGYTF. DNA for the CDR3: TGTGCCAGCAGCCCGGCGGGGCCATATGGCTACACCTTC.

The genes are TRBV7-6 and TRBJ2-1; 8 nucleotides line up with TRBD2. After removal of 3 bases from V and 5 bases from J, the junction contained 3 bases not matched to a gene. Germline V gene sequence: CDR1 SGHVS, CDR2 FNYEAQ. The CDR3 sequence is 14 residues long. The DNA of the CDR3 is TGTGCCAGCAGCTTCAGCGGGGGCCACAATGAGCAGTTCTTC. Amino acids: CASSFSGGHNEQFF.

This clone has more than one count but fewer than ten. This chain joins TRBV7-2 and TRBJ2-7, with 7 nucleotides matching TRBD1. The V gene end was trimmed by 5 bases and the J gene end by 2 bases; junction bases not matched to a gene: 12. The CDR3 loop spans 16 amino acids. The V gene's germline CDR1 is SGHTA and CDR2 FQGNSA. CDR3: CASSRNLGDRAYEQYF. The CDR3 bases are TGTGCCAGCAGCCGGAATTTAGGGGACAGAGCCTACGAGCAGTACTTC.

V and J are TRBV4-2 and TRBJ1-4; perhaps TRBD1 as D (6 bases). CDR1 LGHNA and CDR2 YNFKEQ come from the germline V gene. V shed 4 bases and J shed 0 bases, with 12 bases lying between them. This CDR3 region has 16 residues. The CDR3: CASSPDRAPTNEKLFF. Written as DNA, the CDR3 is TGTGCCAGCAGCCCGGACAGAGCCCCAACTAATGAAAAACTGTTTTTT.